The rows below give T cell receptor beta chains drawn from one sample of a study of Ad26.COV2.S vaccination and SARS-CoV-2 variants. Assay: immunoSEQ multiplex PCR; the TCRdb copy retains only in-frame clones and omits some. The data contain about 480,000 clones, roughly 85% of them singletons. The specimen comprised peripheral blood, sampled in a trial of Ad26.COV2.S vaccine versus placebo. All receptors derive from a person aged 18 to 59 who received the Ad26.COV2.S COVID-19 vaccine or a placebo. The CDR3 runs from the conserved cysteine through the conserved F or W. Fields, in order: V gene, D gene, J gene, CDR3 length, clone size, CDR3 DNA, CDR3 protein. A D gene is named only where the DNA matches it firmly. Clone size is shown for a subset of rows, as once, few, many or a class of expanded clone.

V gene: TRBV7-8; D gene: NA; J gene: TRBJ1-6; CDR3 length: 16; clone size: NA; CDR3 DNA: TGTGCCAGCAGCTTAGGGGAGAGAGGGGGGGATTCACCCCTCCACTTT; CDR3 protein: CASSLGERGGDSPLHF
V gene: TRBV28; D gene: TRBD1; J gene: TRBJ2-1; CDR3 length: 15; clone size: NA; CDR3 DNA: TGTGCCAGCAGCACCGGACAGGGGGTTTGGAATGAGCAGTTCTTC; CDR3 protein: CASSTGQGVWNEQFF
V gene: TRBV5-1; D gene: TRBD1; J gene: TRBJ1-2; CDR3 length: 14; clone size: NA; CDR3 DNA: TGCGCCAGCAGCTTGGCTGGGGACAGGAATCTCTACACCTTC; CDR3 protein: CASSLAGDRNLYTF
V gene: TRBV5-5; D gene: NA; J gene: TRBJ2-7; CDR3 length: 14; clone size: NA; CDR3 DNA: TGTGCCAGCAGCTTGACAGGGACAACCTACGAGCAGTACTTC; CDR3 protein: CASSLTGTTYEQYF
V gene: TRBV7-9; D gene: NA; J gene: TRBJ1-2; CDR3 length: 12; clone size: NA; CDR3 DNA: TGTGCCAGCAGCTTACTAGGGAATGGCTACACCTTC; CDR3 protein: CASSLLGNGYTF
V gene: TRBV29-1; D gene: NA; J gene: TRBJ1-2; CDR3 length: 11; clone size: NA; CDR3 DNA: TGCAGCGTTGACAAGACAGAGGGCTACACCTTC; CDR3 protein: CSVDKTEGYTF
V gene: TRBV5-3; D gene: TRBD1; J gene: TRBJ2-1; CDR3 length: 16; clone size: NA; CDR3 DNA: TGTGCCAGAAGCTTGAAACGGGAGTCGGGACAGGATGAGCAGTTCTTC; CDR3 protein: CARSLKRESGQDEQFF
V gene: TRBV3-1/TRBV3-2; D gene: NA; J gene: TRBJ2-3; CDR3 length: 16; clone size: NA; CDR3 DNA: TGTGCCAGCACCTCCGAGACTCCCTGGGGCACAGATACGCAGTATTTT; CDR3 protein: CASTSETPWGTDTQYF
V gene: TRBV28; D gene: NA; J gene: TRBJ2-3; CDR3 length: 16; clone size: NA; CDR3 DNA: TGTGCCAGCAGTCGTCGAACGGGGGGGCGCAGGGGGACGCAGTATTTT; CDR3 protein: CASSRRTGGRRGTQYF
V gene: TRBV6-4; D gene: NA; J gene: TRBJ2-7; CDR3 length: 10; clone size: NA; CDR3 DNA: TGTGCCAGCAGTGACTACGAGCAGTACTTC; CDR3 protein: CASSDYEQYF
V gene: TRBV19; D gene: NA; J gene: TRBJ1-6; CDR3 length: 15; clone size: NA; CDR3 DNA: TGTGCCAGTAAACAGGGAAACAACTATAATTCACCCCTCCACTTT; CDR3 protein: CASKQGNNYNSPLHF
V gene: TRBV28; D gene: NA; J gene: TRBJ1-4; CDR3 length: 14; clone size: NA; CDR3 DNA: TGTGCCAGCAGTTGGCGGCGCACTAATGAAAAACTGTTTTTT; CDR3 protein: CASSWRRTNEKLFF
V gene: TRBV7-9; D gene: NA; J gene: TRBJ1-1; CDR3 length: 12; clone size: NA; CDR3 DNA: TGTGCCAGCAGCGGTTCAGAAACTGAAGCTTTCTTT; CDR3 protein: CASSGSETEAFF
V gene: TRBV4-3; D gene: NA; J gene: TRBJ1-2; CDR3 length: 12; clone size: NA; CDR3 DNA: TGCGCCAGCAGCCAAGTTGGATCTGGCTACACCTTC; CDR3 protein: CASSQVGSGYTF
V gene: TRBV5-8; D gene: NA; J gene: TRBJ2-1; CDR3 length: 15; clone size: NA; CDR3 DNA: TGTGCCAGCAGCTTGGCCGGTTGGTCCTACAATGAGCAGTTCTTC; CDR3 protein: CASSLAGWSYNEQFF
V gene: TRBV6-4; D gene: NA; J gene: TRBJ2-7; CDR3 length: 12; clone size: NA; CDR3 DNA: TGTGCCAGCAGTGTAGGGCCCCACCAGCAGTACTTC; CDR3 protein: CASSVGPHQQYF
V gene: TRBV6-5; D gene: NA; J gene: TRBJ2-3; CDR3 length: 14; clone size: once; CDR3 DNA: TGTGCCAGCAGTTACTCGAAGGGCACAGATACGCAGTATTTT; CDR3 protein: CASSYSKGTDTQYF
V gene: TRBV6-1; D gene: NA; J gene: TRBJ1-1; CDR3 length: 13; clone size: NA; CDR3 DNA: TGTGCCAGCAGTGAATCTGCCGCCTATGAAGCTTTCTTT; CDR3 protein: CASSESAAYEAFF
V gene: TRBV6-6; D gene: TRBD2; J gene: TRBJ2-7; CDR3 length: 15; clone size: NA; CDR3 DNA: TGTGCCAGCAGTCTTGATAGCGGGAGGGGGTACGAGCAGTACTTC; CDR3 protein: CASSLDSGRGYEQYF
V gene: TRBV19; D gene: NA; J gene: TRBJ1-4; CDR3 length: 14; clone size: NA; CDR3 DNA: TGTGCCAGTAGTATTCGAGGGGGTAATGAAAAACTGTTTTTT; CDR3 protein: CASSIRGGNEKLFF
V gene: TRBV6-2/TRBV6-3; D gene: TRBD1; J gene: TRBJ1-1; CDR3 length: 14; clone size: NA; CDR3 DNA: TGTGCCAGCAGTTCTCTAACAGGGGCTGGAGAAGCTTTCTTT; CDR3 protein: CASSSLTGAGEAFF
V gene: TRBV29-1; D gene: TRBD1; J gene: TRBJ1-1; CDR3 length: 12; clone size: NA; CDR3 DNA: TGCAGCGTTACGACAGGGCACACTGAAGCTTTCTTT; CDR3 protein: CSVTTGHTEAFF
V gene: TRBV19; D gene: TRBD1; J gene: TRBJ1-5; CDR3 length: 17; clone size: NA; CDR3 DNA: TGTGCCAGTAGTATAGATGCCCTCGGACAGGGACGAGAGCCCCAGCATTTT; CDR3 protein: CASSIDALGQGREPQHF
V gene: TRBV13; D gene: TRBD2; J gene: TRBJ2-1; CDR3 length: 16; clone size: NA; CDR3 DNA: TGTGCCAGCAGCCGCCGGGACAGCGGGAGGGTAGGTGAGCAGTTCTTC; CDR3 protein: CASSRRDSGRVGEQFF
V gene: TRBV2; D gene: TRBD2; J gene: TRBJ2-1; CDR3 length: 13; clone size: NA; CDR3 DNA: TGTGCCGTAGCGGGAGCATTTTACAATGAGCAGTTCTTC; CDR3 protein: CAVAGAFYNEQFF
V gene: TRBV30; D gene: NA; J gene: TRBJ1-6; CDR3 length: 15; clone size: NA; CDR3 DNA: TGTGCCTGGAGTTCCCTGACAGTTGGGAATTCACCCCTCCACTTT; CDR3 protein: CAWSSLTVGNSPLHF
V gene: TRBV28; D gene: TRBD2; J gene: TRBJ2-1; CDR3 length: 15; clone size: NA; CDR3 DNA: TGTGCCAGCAGCCCTCTAGCGGGAGTGGGGAATGAGCAGTTCTTC; CDR3 protein: CASSPLAGVGNEQFF
V gene: TRBV5-6; D gene: NA; J gene: TRBJ1-2; CDR3 length: 13; clone size: NA; CDR3 DNA: TGTGCCAGCAGCCTCCGGGTCCAGGGCGGCTACACCTTC; CDR3 protein: CASSLRVQGGYTF
V gene: TRBV4-1; D gene: TRBD1; J gene: TRBJ2-7; CDR3 length: 14; clone size: NA; CDR3 DNA: TGCGCCAGCAGTGGGGGGACAGGAAGGGGCGAGCAGTACTTC; CDR3 protein: CASSGGTGRGEQYF
V gene: TRBV28; D gene: NA; J gene: TRBJ2-1; CDR3 length: 11; clone size: NA; CDR3 DNA: TGTGCCAGCAGTTTAAGGTCAGAGCAGTTCTTC; CDR3 protein: CASSLRSEQFF
V gene: TRBV5-1; D gene: TRBD2; J gene: TRBJ2-7; CDR3 length: 20; clone size: NA; CDR3 DNA: TGCGCCAGCAGCTTGGCCGGGTTCGTGGTAGCGGGAGAGATTAAGTACGAGCAGTACTTC; CDR3 protein: CASSLAGFVVAGEIKYEQYF
V gene: TRBV4-3; D gene: TRBD1; J gene: TRBJ1-1; CDR3 length: 16; clone size: NA; CDR3 DNA: TGCGCCAGCAGCCTCGGAAATAGACAGGGTGGCACTGAAGCTTTCTTT; CDR3 protein: CASSLGNRQGGTEAFF
V gene: TRBV5-3; D gene: TRBD2; J gene: TRBJ2-7; CDR3 length: 16; clone size: NA; CDR3 DNA: TGTGCCAGAAGCTTGGGACGGGAGGGCCCCTCCTACGAGCAGTACTTC; CDR3 protein: CARSLGREGPSYEQYF
V gene: TRBV5-1; D gene: TRBD1; J gene: TRBJ1-2; CDR3 length: 16; clone size: NA; CDR3 DNA: TGCGCCAGCAGCTTGGCAGGGGGGCCCATGGGCTATGGCTACACCTTC; CDR3 protein: CASSLAGGPMGYGYTF
V gene: TRBV11-1; D gene: TRBD1; J gene: TRBJ1-1; CDR3 length: 13; clone size: once; CDR3 DNA: TGTGCCAGCAGCTACAGGGGGGACACTGAAGCTTTCTTT; CDR3 protein: CASSYRGDTEAFF
V gene: TRBV30; D gene: TRBD1; J gene: TRBJ2-3; CDR3 length: 14; clone size: NA; CDR3 DNA: TGTGCCTGGAGGACAGGGGGCGGCACAGATACGCAGTATTTT; CDR3 protein: CAWRTGGGTDTQYF
V gene: TRBV5-6; D gene: NA; J gene: TRBJ1-4; CDR3 length: 14; clone size: few; CDR3 DNA: TGTGCCAGCGGCTCGGGGGGAGTTAATGAAAAACTGTTTTTT; CDR3 protein: CASGSGGVNEKLFF
V gene: TRBV5-4; D gene: NA; J gene: TRBJ1-6; CDR3 length: 15; clone size: once; CDR3 DNA: TGTGCCAGCAGCCCACTACAGGGTGGCAATTCACCCCTCCACTTT; CDR3 protein: CASSPLQGGNSPLHF
V gene: TRBV11-2; D gene: NA; J gene: TRBJ2-1; CDR3 length: 15; clone size: NA; CDR3 DNA: TGTGCCAGCAGCCTAAGGGGGAGGCTCTACAATGAGCAGTTCTTC; CDR3 protein: CASSLRGRLYNEQFF
V gene: TRBV5-5; D gene: NA; J gene: TRBJ1-2; CDR3 length: 14; clone size: NA; CDR3 DNA: TGTGCCAGCAGCACCCTGGCGGGGCAGGATGGCTACACCTTC; CDR3 protein: CASSTLAGQDGYTF
V gene: TRBV3-1/TRBV3-2; D gene: NA; J gene: TRBJ1-1; CDR3 length: 16; clone size: NA; CDR3 DNA: TGTGCCAGCAGCCAAGATCATCAGCGCAGGAACACTGAAGCTTTCTTT; CDR3 protein: CASSQDHQRRNTEAFF